The T cell receptor beta chain under discussion was sequenced for a study of OX40 agonist ivuxolimab in advanced cancers. For the study at large: Past anti-PD-1, anti-PD-L1 or anti-CTLA-4 therapy was accepted, and approximately 40% had received some.

V lost 4 bases and J lost 2, with 11 bases in between. CDR1 is ENHRY and CDR2 is SYGVKD in the germline V gene. This CDR3 is 14 amino acids long. The method was immunoSEQ multiplex PCR; TCRdb's version includes in-frame clones alone and lacks a portion of them. The table includes tens of thousands of clones, about 85% detected once. The sequencing here drew on CD4+ or CD8+ T cells sorted from blood, taken in a trial of the OX40 agonist ivuxolimab. The chain joins TRBV10-3 to TRBJ1-1; D unresolved. This receptor was taken from an adult with an advanced solid tumor such as melanoma, head and neck, liver or kidney cancer. The CDR3 protein is CAISGTGINTEAFF. In nucleotides, the CDR3 is TGTGCCATCAGTGGGACCGGGATCAACACTGAAGCTTTCTTT.